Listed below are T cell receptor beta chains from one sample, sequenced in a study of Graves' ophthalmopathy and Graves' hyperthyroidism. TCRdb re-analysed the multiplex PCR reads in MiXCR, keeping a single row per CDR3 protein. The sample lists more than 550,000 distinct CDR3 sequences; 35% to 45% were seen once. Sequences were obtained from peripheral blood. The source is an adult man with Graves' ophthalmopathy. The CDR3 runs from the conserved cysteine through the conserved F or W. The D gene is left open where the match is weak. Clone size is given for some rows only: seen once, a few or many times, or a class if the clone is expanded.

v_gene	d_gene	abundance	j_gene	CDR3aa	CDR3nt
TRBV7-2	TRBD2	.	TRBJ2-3	CASSLQLAGVGTQYF	TGTGCCAGCAGCTTACAGCTAGCGGGAGTTGGTACGCAGTATTTT
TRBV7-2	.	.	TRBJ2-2	CASSSTPTVDLSTGELFF	TGTGCCAGCAGCTCCACCCCCACCGTTGACCTGAGCACCGGGGAGCTGTTTTTT
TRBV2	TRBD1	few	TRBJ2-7	CASSPDRGAEQYF	TGTGCCAGCTCTCCGGACAGGGGAGCCGAGCAGTACTTC
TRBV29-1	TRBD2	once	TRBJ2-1	CSVVTSGSSYEQFF	TGCAGCGTTGTGACTAGCGGGAGTAGCTATGAGCAGTTCTTC
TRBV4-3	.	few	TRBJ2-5	CASSQAGRETQYF	TGCGCCAGCAGCCAAGCGGGACGAGAGACCCAGTACTTC
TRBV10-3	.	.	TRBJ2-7	CAISATGSHEQYF	TGTGCCATCAGTGCTACAGGGAGCCACGAGCAGTACTTC
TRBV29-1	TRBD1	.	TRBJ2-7	CSVENPTGNEQYF	TGCAGCGTTGAAAACCCGACAGGGAACGAGCAGTACTTC
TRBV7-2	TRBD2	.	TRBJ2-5	CASSRQLAGQETQYF	TGTGCCAGCTCACGACAGCTAGCGGGGCAAGAGACCCAGTACTTC
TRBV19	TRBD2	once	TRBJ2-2	CASTEGLAGTGELFF	TGTGCCAGTACGGAGGGGCTAGCGGGCACCGGGGAGCTGTTTTTT
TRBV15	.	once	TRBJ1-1	CATSREDGPRTEAFF	TGTGCCACCAGCAGAGAGGATGGACCGCGGACTGAAGCTTTCTTT
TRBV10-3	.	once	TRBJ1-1	CAINSARDTEAFF	TGTGCCATCAATTCGGCCAGGGACACTGAAGCTTTCTTT
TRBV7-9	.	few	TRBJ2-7	CAGRKWESYEQYF	TGTGCCGGCAGAAAATGGGAGTCCTACGAGCAGTACTTC
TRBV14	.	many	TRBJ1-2	CASSRDNYGYTF	TGTGCCAGCAGTAGGGATAACTATGGCTACACCTTC
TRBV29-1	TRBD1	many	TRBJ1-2	CSAVTGGLEGYTF	TGCAGCGCTGTGACAGGGGGATTGGAGGGCTACACCTTC
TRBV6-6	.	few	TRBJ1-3	CASTDPGQFSGNTIYF	TGTGCCAGCACCGACCCCGGACAGTTCTCTGGAAACACCATATATTTT
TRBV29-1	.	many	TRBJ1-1	CSVKGGGDTEAFF	TGCAGCGTTAAAGGGGGTGGGGACACTGAAGCTTTCTTT
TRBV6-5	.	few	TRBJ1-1	CASSDLRPRRAFF	TGTGCCAGCAGTGACCTCCGACCTCGTCGGGCTTTCTTT
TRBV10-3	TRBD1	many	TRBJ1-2	CAISAGQGDGYTF	TGTGCCATCAGTGCGGGACAGGGCGATGGCTACACCTTC
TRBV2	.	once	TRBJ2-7	CASSEPFGQRDEQYF	TGTGCCAGCAGTGAACCGTTCGGGCAGAGGGACGAGCAGTACTTC
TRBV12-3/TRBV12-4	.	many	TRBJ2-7	CASSPAGPTSYEQYF	TGTGCCAGCAGTCCAGCCGGGCCCACCTCCTACGAGCAGTACTTC
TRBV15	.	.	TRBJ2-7	CATSRHLEGGEQYF	TGTGCCACCAGCAGACACCTGGAGGGGGGGGAGCAGTACTTC
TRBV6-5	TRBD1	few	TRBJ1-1	CASRYRGGTEAFF	TGTGCCAGCAGATACAGGGGAGGCACTGAAGCTTTCTTT
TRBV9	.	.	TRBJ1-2	CASSGTETANYGYTF	TGTGCCAGCAGCGGTACCGAAACAGCTAACTATGGCTACACCTTC
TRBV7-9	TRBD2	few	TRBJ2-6	CASSLGAGGVSSGANVLTF	TGTGCCAGCAGCTTAGGGGCGGGGGGTGTTAGCTCTGGGGCCAACGTCCTGACTTTC
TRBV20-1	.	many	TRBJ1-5	CSAPDGSNQPQHF	TGCAGTGCCCCAGACGGCAGCAATCAGCCCCAGCATTTT
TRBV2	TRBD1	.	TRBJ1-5	CASIRQGKTGEQPQHF	TGTGCCAGCATCCGACAGGGGAAGACCGGGGAGCAGCCCCAGCATTTT
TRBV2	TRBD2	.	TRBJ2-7	CASSLRLAGEVHEQYF	TGTGCCAGCAGTCTACGACTAGCGGGAGAAGTTCACGAGCAGTACTTC
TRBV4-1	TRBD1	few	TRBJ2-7	CASSPIGTGNPYEQYF	TGCGCCAGCAGCCCAATCGGGACAGGGAACCCCTACGAGCAGTACTTC
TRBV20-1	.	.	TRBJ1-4	CSARLDGVSNEKPFF	TGCAGTGCTAGGTTGGACGGGGTCTCCAATGAAAAACCGTTTTTT
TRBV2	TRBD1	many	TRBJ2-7	CASSLQGARYEQYF	TGTGCCAGCAGTTTACAGGGGGCGCGGTACGAGCAGTACTTC
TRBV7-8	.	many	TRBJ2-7	CASSIRGDYYEQYF	TGTGCCAGCAGCATCAGGGGGGACTACTACGAGCAGTACTTC
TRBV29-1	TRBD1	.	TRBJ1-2	CSLNRGTGYTF	TGCAGTTTGAACAGGGGTACTGGCTACACCTTC
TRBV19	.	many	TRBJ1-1	CASSMGQNTEAFF	TGTGCCAGTAGTATGGGACAGAACACTGAAGCTTTCTTT
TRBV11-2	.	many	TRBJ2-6	CASGPGPPLTF	TGTGCCAGCGGACCAGGGCCCCCCCTGACTTTC